The clone carrying this T cell receptor (beta chain) turned up a few times. Its target is unknown. The data are from a study of post-analysis software for immune sequencing data. At the level of the study: Progressive-relapsing, secondary progressive and relapsing-remitting multiple sclerosis were among the disease courses included.

Study outcomes and limitations: Patients had higher frequencies than controls of about 5 TRBV segments, including TRBV5-6, TRBV5-1 and TRBV20-1.

Unique molecular identifiers had been added to the TCR beta cDNA libraries. TCRdb called the PCR reads again in MiXCR, with one record for every CDR3 protein. Of 150,000 to 200,000 distinct CDR3 sequences in the sample, roughly 35% were seen once. The CDR3 sequence is 15 residues long. The V end lost 3 bases, the J end lost 9 bases, and 18 bases lay between the germline ends. The TCR originated in a girl under 18 with multiple sclerosis. The rearrangement links TRBV12-3 or TRBV12-4 to TRBJ2-4, with D possibly being TRBD2 (5 bases). The sequencing used blood, collected after autologous hematopoietic stem cell transplantation. DNA of the CDR3: TGTGCCAGCAGTTTTGAGGGAGAGAGTCATGTCATTCAGTACTTC. Its protein is CASSFEGESHVIQYF.